One sample yielded the 14 T cell receptor beta chains listed below, sequenced in a study of T cell repertoires in cytomegalovirus infection. Antigens for these TCRs are unknown. TCRdb recomputed calls from the reads with MiXCR, one row per CDR3 protein. Seen here are approximately 910,000 distinct CDR3 sequences, roughly 30% observed once, and the top ten hold around an eighth. The sample consisted of cultured CD8+ T cells from PBMCs, taken from culture after CMV antigen stimulation. Every receptor here comes from a human donor in good health (CMV status not recorded). Some clones in this sample may be carry-over from other donors' samples.

This clonotype was detected a few times. This chain joins TRBV29-1 and TRBJ1-2, with D hard to call. CDR1 is SQVTM, CDR2 ANQGSEA, per germline. Deletions cut 3 bases from V and 4 bases from J, with 9 bases between. This CDR3 comprises 12 residues. CDR3: CSVDRKPYGYTF. The CDR3 DNA reads TGCAGCGTTGACCGAAAACCCTATGGCTACACCTTC.

The sample holds many counts of this clonotype. This rearrangement joins TRBV7-9 to TRBJ2-3, with 11 bases aligning to TRBD1. The CDR3 extends over 17 amino acids. The ends lost 6 bases at V and 3 bases at J; junction bases unmatched: 11. The germline V gene encodes CDR1 SEHNR and CDR2 FQNEAQ (reference sequence). The CDR3 DNA reads as TGTGCCAGCAGACAAACCCCGGGACAGGGGGGAACAGATACGCAGTATTTT. Protein sequence: CASRQTPGQGGTDTQYF.

This rearrangement joins TRBV6-1 to TRBJ2-7; weak D call: TRBD2 (5 bases). This CDR3 region has 16 residues. CDR1 is MNHNS, CDR2 SASEGT, per germline. The V and J ends lost 0 bases and 2 bases respectively, with 14 bases between them. The CDR3 region is CASSEARGRIPYEQYF. CDR3 DNA: TGTGCCAGCAGTGAAGCTCGGGGTAGAATCCCCTACGAGCAGTACTTC.

This clonotype has only a few counts. V is TRBV12-3 or TRBV12-4 and J is TRBJ2-1; D possibly matches TRBD1 or TRBD2 (5 bases each). Trimming took 5 bases from V and 5 from J, leaving 16 bases between them. The CDR3 totals 15 residues. In nucleotides, the CDR3 is TGTGCCAGCAGTGATACTAGGGGCCTCGACAATGAGCAGTTCTTC. This sequence encodes CASSDTRGLDNEQFF.

The chain links TRBV20-1 to TRBJ2-1, with TRBD2 matching over 7 bases. J lost 0 bases, V lost 3 bases, and 20 bases had no gene match. The germline V gene has CDR1 DFQATT and CDR2 SNEGSKA (reference sequence). The length of the CDR3 is 20 residues. The CDR3 region is CSARGDGAGVPVRSYNEQFF. As DNA, the CDR3 is TGCAGTGCTAGGGGGGACGGGGCGGGGGTACCTGTTCGCTCCTACAATGAGCAGTTCTTC.

Regarding this clonotype: A much larger clone is a single base away; this may be a read error. The chain couples TRBV7-6 to TRBJ2-3; possibly TRBD1 or TRBD2 for D (5 bases each). CDR3 length equals 15 residues. The germline gives CDR1 SGHVS, CDR2 FNYEAQ. CDR3 sequence: CANSLGAGSRDTQYF. The CDR3 bases are TGTGCCAACAGCTTAGGGGCAGGGAGTCGAGATACGCAGTATTTT.

This clonotype was picked up many times. The chain is built from TRBV5-4 and TRBJ2-3; D might be TRBD1 (6 bases). The CDR3 runs to 17 residues. Germline CDR1 SGHNT, CDR2 YYREEE (reference sequence). Trimming removed 2 bases at V and 1 base at J, with 17 bases between. The chain's CDR3 is CASSLYYTGSGTDTQYF. The CDR3 DNA sequence: TGTGCCAGCAGCTTATACTACACAGGGTCTGGCACAGATACGCAGTATTTT.

There are a few counts of this clonotype. V and J are TRBV10-3 and TRBJ2-5; D unclear. Deletions cut 3 bases from V and 5 bases from J, with 10 bases between. The CDR3 contains 13 residues. Germline V CDR1 and CDR2: ENHRY, SYGVKD. CDR3 loop: CAISESSVETQYF. DNA for the CDR3: TGTGCCATCAGTGAATCGAGTGTGGAGACCCAGTACTTC.

This clonotype has more than one count but fewer than ten. The CDR3 region has the DNA TGTGCCAGCAGCACCAGGCGCACAGATACGCAGTATTTT. Amino acid sequence: CASSTRRTDTQYF. The V gene is TRBV9, the J gene TRBJ2-3; D call uncertain. V was cut by 4 bases and J by 1 base, with 7 bases left in between. Germline V gene data show CDR1 as SGDLS and CDR2 as YYNGEE. This CDR3 is built from 13 residues.

The J gene is TRBJ2-3, the V gene TRBV7-3, with D hard to call. Germline V gene data show CDR1 as SGHTA and CDR2 as FQGTGA. Trimming left V 4 bases short and J 0 bases short, with 11 bases between. CDR3 length: 15 amino acids. CDR3 bases: TGTGCCAGCAGCTACGGTTCGACAAGCACAGATACGCAGTATTTT. Amino acids: CASSYGSTSTDTQYF.

The sample holds one count of this clonotype. The chain combines TRBV20-1 with TRBJ2-7; possibly TRBD2 for D (7 bases). Trimming took 0 bases from V and 3 from J, leaving 18 bases between them. The CDR3 spans 16 residues. Germline loops: CDR1 DFQATT, CDR2 SNEGSKA (reference sequence). CDR3 sequence: CSARDRGGGRIYEQYF. The CDR3 DNA reads as TGCAGTGCTAGAGATAGAGGGGGAGGGAGAATCTACGAGCAGTACTTC.

This clonotype has more than one count but fewer than ten. The J gene is TRBJ2-1, the V gene TRBV6-2 or TRBV6-3; 10 bases are shared with TRBD1. Trimming cost V 0 bases and J 7 bases; bases outside gene matches: 15. The germline V gene has CDR1 MNHEY and CDR2 SVGEGT. The CDR3 totals 19 residues. CDR3: CASSYSGTGEAKVGNEQFF. The CDR3 nucleotides read TGTGCCAGCAGTTACTCAGGGACAGGGGAGGCTAAAGTAGGGAATGAGCAGTTCTTC.

The V and J genes are TRBV2 and TRBJ2-4; D is uncertain. Germline V CDR1 and CDR2: SNHLY, FYNNEI. V was shortened by 2 bases and J by 7 bases, with 9 bases between the two germline ends. The CDR3 consists of 13 residues. The CDR3 protein is CASSEPGRNIQYF. CDR3 nucleotides: TGTGCCAGCAGTGAACCAGGTCGTAACATTCAGTACTTC.

The CDR3 DNA is TGCAGCGTTGTGGAGGGAAGGGACGGCTACACCTTC. Translation gives CSVVEGRDGYTF. V and J are TRBV29-1 and TRBJ1-2, with D possibly matching TRBD1 (5 bases). V was pared by 4 bases and J by 8 bases, with 14 bases between. The length of the CDR3 is 12 residues. Germline CDR1 is SQVTM and CDR2 is ANQGSEA.